The TCR beta chain under discussion was sequenced for a study of cytomegalovirus exposure and HLA in healthy donors. V shed 3 bases and J shed 4 bases, with 8 bases lying between them. The germline gives CDR1 SGHKS, CDR2 YYEKEE (reference sequence). This CDR3 contains 12 residues. The PCR was carried out with 60 Vbeta primers and 13 Jbeta primers. Using immunoSEQ multiplex PCR, the repertoire was profiled, and TCRdb retains in-frame clones only, with some absent. The sample has approximately 110,000 clones. Sequencing was carried out using PBMCs. The chain links TRBV5-5 to TRBJ2-7; D is possibly TRBD2 (5 bases). The receptor was isolated from a man aged 40-50 years in good health and CMV-seronegative. CDR3 nucleotides: TGTGCCAGCAGCTCCCAGCGGTACGAGCAGTACTTC. Translating gives CASSSQRYEQYF.